This entry lists 24 T cell receptor beta chains sequenced from one sample in a study of cytomegalovirus exposure and HLA in healthy donors. PCR was performed using 60 Vbeta and 13 Jbeta primers. TCRdb keeps only in-frame clones here, not all; method: immunoSEQ multiplex PCR. The table includes fewer than 85,000 clones, about 79% detected once. The sample taken for sequencing was PBMCs. These receptors were obtained from a male donor in good health and CMV-seropositive.

The chain joins TRBV4-1 to TRBJ1-2, with D possibly matching TRBD1 (6 bases). The CDR3 contains 14 residues. Trimming took off 1 base at V and 3 bases at J, with 9 bases between the two ends. The V gene's germline CDR1 is MGHRA and CDR2 YSYEKL. CDR3 in amino acids: CASSQGRQDYGYTF. In nucleotides, the CDR3 is TGCGCCAGCAGCCAAGGAAGACAGGACTATGGCTACACCTTC.

V usage is TRBV7-9 and J usage is TRBJ2-3; weak D call: TRBD1 (5 bases). CDR3 length equals 16 residues. The germline CDR1 and CDR2 sequences are SEHNR and FQNEAQ (reference sequence). V shed 4 bases and J shed 8 bases, with 22 bases lying between them. The CDR3 DNA reads TGTGCCAGCAGCTCGCCCGGGCAGGGCCTATGGGGTACGCAGTATTTT. Its translation is CASSSPGQGLWGTQYF.

J is TRBJ2-5 and V is TRBV6-5; tentatively, D is TRBD2 (6 bases). The DNA end lines up better with TRBJ2-7; the J call may be wrong. The CDR3 is 15 residues long. Per the germline V gene, CDR1 is MNHEY and CDR2 is SVGAGI. This CDR3 reads CASSSGDDNSYEQYF. The CDR3, as DNA: TGTGCCAGCAGTTCGGGGGACGACAACTCCTACGAGCAGTACTTC.

By share, this clone ranks as large. The DNA for the CDR3 is TGCGCCAGCAGCCCCGAACTAGATCCCAGAAACATTCAGTACTTC. Its translation: CASSPELDPRNIQYF. This chain links TRBV4-1 with TRBJ2-4; perhaps TRBD2 as D (5 bases). Germline CDR1 and CDR2: MGHRA and YSYEKL. The CDR3 sequence is 15 residues long. The germline V and J ends were trimmed by 4 bases and 6 bases, with 16 bases remaining between them.

V gene TRBV6-5 combines with J gene TRBJ2-3; possibly TRBD2 for D (7 bases). The germline CDR1 and CDR2 sequences are MNHEY and SVGAGI. Trimming removed 2 bases from V and 2 bases from J, with 14 bases in between. This CDR3 is built from 16 residues. The CDR3 spells CASSYGRGGHTDTQYF. The CDR3 DNA is TGTGCCAGCAGTTACGGACGCGGGGGCCACACAGATACGCAGTATTTT.

J is TRBJ1-1 and V is TRBV6-1; D gene uncertain. With 3 bases removed from V and 1 base from J, the gap between germline ends came to 6 bases. The CDR3 contains 13 residues. Germline values: CDR1 MNHNS, CDR2 SASEGT. The CDR3 loop is CASSDRENTEAFF. The DNA for the CDR3 is TGTGCCAGCAGTGACCGGGAGAACACTGAAGCTTTCTTT.

The chain links TRBV11-2 to TRBJ2-2; 12 nucleotides align to TRBD2. V lost 5 bases to trimming and J lost 3 bases; unmatched junction nucleotides: 4. The CDR3 sequence is 16 residues long. In germline, CDR1 is SGHAT, CDR2 FQNNGV. The CDR3 is CASSRLAGAHTGELFF. The DNA for the CDR3 is TGTGCCAGCAGCAGACTAGCGGGAGCTCACACCGGGGAGCTGTTTTTT.

The CDR3, as DNA: TGTGCCAGCAGCGTAGAGGGACTAGCGGAGCCTTTTAACAATGAGCAGTTCTTC. Translating it yields CASSVEGLAEPFNNEQFF. This sequence joins TRBV9 and TRBJ2-1, with 11 positions matching TRBD2. Germline V gene sequence: CDR1 SGDLS, CDR2 YYNGEE. The ends lost 0 bases at V and 5 bases at J; junction bases unmatched: 10. The CDR3 totals 18 residues. Variable domain in full (rest from reference TRBV9 and TRBJ2-1): DSGVTQTPKHLITATGQRVTLRCSPRSGDLSVYWYQQSLDQGLQFLIQYYNGEERAKGNILERFSAQQFPDLHSELNLSSLELGDSALYFCASSVEGLAEPFNNEQFFGPGTRLTVL.

DNA for the CDR3: TGCGCCAGCAGCCAAGATATTTTAGGGGTTAATATGTATCAGCCCCAGCATTTT. Its translation: CASSQDILGVNMYQPQHF. The chain is built from TRBV4-3 and TRBJ1-5; D possibly corresponds to TRBD1 (5 bases). This CDR3 contains 18 residues. V was pared by 0 bases and J by 5 bases, with 20 bases between. Germline V gene data show CDR1 as LGHNA and CDR2 as YSLEER.

V gene TRBV6-1 combines with J gene TRBJ1-2, with D possibly matching TRBD1 (5 bases). The CDR3 contains 16 residues. Per germline, CDR1 MNHNS and CDR2 SASEGT. Trimming cost V 0 bases and J 4 bases, with 15 bases left between them. CDR3 sequence reads: CASSEAARQSLYGYTF. As DNA, the CDR3 is TGTGCCAGCAGTGAAGCGGCTCGACAGTCCCTCTATGGCTACACCTTC.

V gene TRBV19 combines with J gene TRBJ2-2; D remains ambiguous. Trimming cost V 1 base and J 3 bases, with 6 bases left between them. Germline V gives CDR1 LNHDA, CDR2 SQIVND (reference sequence). This CDR3 is 14 amino acids long. CDR3: CASSIVVDTGELFF. The CDR3 region has the DNA TGTGCCAGTAGTATAGTAGTGGACACCGGGGAGCTGTTTTTT.

The CDR3 loop is CASSQGYYEQYF. For the CDR3, the DNA is TGTGCCAGCAGTCAGGGTTACTACGAGCAGTACTTC. The chain employs TRBV6-6 and TRBJ2-7; possible D gene TRBD1, 5 bases. In germline, CDR1 is MNHNY, CDR2 SVGAGI (reference sequence). Trimming pared 5 bases from V and 3 bases from J, leaving 8 bases between. CDR3 length: 12 amino acids.

V and J are TRBV28 and TRBJ2-5; a possible D gene is TRBD2 (6 bases). The length of the CDR3 is 13 residues. CDR1 is MDHEN, CDR2 SYDVKM, per germline. V was shortened by 5 bases and J by 5 bases, with 12 bases between the two germline ends. As DNA, the CDR3 is TGTGCCAGCAGTGGCCCTGCGGGGGAGACCCAGTACTTC. It encodes CASSGPAGETQYF. Drawing the rest from reference TRBV28 and TRBJ2-5, the complete variable domain is DVKVTQSSRYLVKRTGEKVFLECVQDMDHENMFWYRQDPGLGLRLIYFSYDVKMKEKGDIPEGYSVSREKKERFSLILESASTNQTSMYLCASSGPAGETQYFGPGTRLLVL.

This chain's CDR3 is CASSQERDSPTDTQYF. The CDR3 nucleotides read TGCGCCAGCAGCCAAGAGCGGGATTCCCCCACAGATACGCAGTATTTT. The chain employs TRBV4-1 and TRBJ2-3; D may be TRBD2 (6 bases). The CDR3 consists of 16 residues. Germline V gives CDR1 MGHRA, CDR2 YSYEKL. V was shortened by 0 bases and J by 2 bases, with 12 bases between the two germline ends.

The J gene is TRBJ2-3, the V gene TRBV7-2, with a possible D match to TRBD1 (5 bases). Germline-derived CDR1 and CDR2 are SGHTA and FQGNSA. V was shortened by 10 bases and J by 4 bases, with 12 bases between the two germline ends. This CDR3 has 12 amino acids. The CDR3 here is CATTGSPDTQYF. Written as DNA, the CDR3 is TGTGCCACCACAGGATCCCCAGATACGCAGTATTTT.

V gene TRBV20-1 combines with J gene TRBJ1-1; 9 bases agree with TRBD1. This CDR3 comprises 11 residues. CDR1 and CDR2 from the germline V gene are DFQATT and SNEGSKA (reference sequence). Trimming took 6 bases from V and 8 from J; bases not matched to a gene: 4. CDR3 in DNA: TGCAGTGCCCGGACAGGGGTCGAAGCTTTCTTT. Protein sequence: CSARTGVEAFF.

This chain joins TRBV28 and TRBJ1-2; the D is unclear. Germline V CDR1 and CDR2: MDHEN, SYDVKM. The length of the CDR3 is 12 residues. V lost 3 bases and J 5 bases, leaving 7 bases between the germline ends. The CDR3 DNA is TGTGCCAGCAGTTTGGAGCCTTATGGCTACACCTTC. Translated: CASSLEPYGYTF.

CDR3 sequence reads: CASSLAGGYTEAFF. The CDR3 DNA reads TGTGCCAGCAGCTTAGCGGGGGGCTACACTGAAGCTTTCTTT. The chain recombines TRBV11-2 with TRBJ1-1, with a tentative D call TRBD1 (6 bases). The CDR3 extends over 14 amino acids. Per the germline V gene, CDR1 is SGHAT and CDR2 is FQNNGV. V was pared by 1 base and J by 3 bases, with 9 bases between.

The chain joins TRBV18 to TRBJ2-5; perhaps TRBD1 as D (6 bases). The J call may be faulty, since TRBJ2-7 better matches the DNA end. This CDR3 is 16 amino acids long. CDR1 KGHSH and CDR2 LQKENI come from the germline V gene. This CDR3 is CASSPPPGASSYEQYF. The DNA of the CDR3 is TGTGCCAGCTCACCACCCCCAGGGGCAAGCTCTTACGAGCAGTACTTC.

The chain joins TRBV7-8 to TRBJ1-6; 9 nucleotides match TRBD1. Trimming at V came to 0 bases and at J to 6 bases, leaving 3 bases not matched to a gene. Germline lookup yields CDR1 SGHVS and CDR2 FQNEAQ. The length of the CDR3 is 16 residues. The CDR3 reads CASSLAPGQGNSPLHF. The CDR3 nucleotides read TGTGCCAGCAGCTTAGCGCCGGGACAGGGTAATTCACCCCTCCACTTT.

The chain carries TRBV28 and TRBJ2-7; 8 positions match TRBD2. Germline V gene lookup returns CDR1 MDHEN and CDR2 SYDVKM. With 6 bases clipped from V and 0 bases from J, the junction kept 13 bases outside the gene matches. This CDR3 contains 17 residues. This chain's CDR3 is CASRTGFTGGRSYEQYF. The DNA of the CDR3 is TGTGCCAGCAGGACGGGGTTCACGGGAGGGCGCTCCTACGAGCAGTACTTC.

This chain links TRBV7-6 with TRBJ1-1; D uncertain. The CDR3 loop spans 14 amino acids. The germline V and J ends were trimmed by 7 bases and 3 bases, with 15 bases remaining between them. Germline V gives CDR1 SGHVS, CDR2 FNYEAQ. Here the CDR3 reads CASTQLFRDTEAFF. The CDR3, as DNA: TGTGCCAGCACCCAACTCTTCCGGGACACTGAAGCTTTCTTT.

This clone was picked up one time. The chain joins TRBV7-9 to TRBJ1-1; unclear D gene. The CDR3 is 17 amino acids. With 5 bases removed from V and 2 bases from J, the gap between germline ends came to 21 bases. Germline assignment: CDR1 SEHNR and CDR2 FQNEAQ (reference sequence). The CDR3 nucleotides read TGTGCCAGCAGCAAAAAAGCGGCAGTCCTTGTCAACACTGAAGCTTTCTTT. Its translation: CASSKKAAVLVNTEAFF.

The chain employs TRBV28 and TRBJ2-5; a possible D gene is TRBD2 (6 bases). The V end lost 0 bases, the J end lost 1 base, and 15 bases lay between the germline ends. There are 17 residues in the CDR3. CDR1 is MDHEN, CDR2 SYDVKM, per germline. The CDR3 DNA reads TGTGCCAGCAGTTTATGGGCTGGAGCGGGCCTCCAAGAGACCCAGTACTTC. Protein product: CASSLWAGAGLQETQYF. Together with reference TRBV28 and TRBJ2-5, the CDR3 gives the full variable domain: DVKVTQSSRYLVKRTGEKVFLECVQDMDHENMFWYRQDPGLGLRLIYFSYDVKMKEKGDIPEGYSVSREKKERFSLILESASTNQTSMYLCASSLWAGAGLQETQYFGPGTRLLVL.